The source of this TCR beta chain is a study of cytomegalovirus exposure and HLA in healthy donors. Germline CDR1 is SGHVS and CDR2 is FNYEAQ. Trimming removed 2 bases from V and 0 bases from J, with 13 bases in between. The CDR3 length is 17 residues. Sequencing was performed with immunoSEQ multiplex PCR; in TCRdb, only in-frame clones are kept and a portion is missing. The table includes about 160,000 clones, approximately 81% detected once. This rearrangement joins TRBV7-6 to TRBJ2-2; D is ambiguous. The specimen was PBMCs. This clonotype was obtained from a man aged 25-40 years in good health and CMV-seropositive. This CDR3 reads CASSLLPVFTNTGELFF. The CDR3 region has the DNA TGTGCCAGCAGCTTACTCCCGGTCTTCACGAACACCGGGGAGCTGTTTTTT.